The clone carrying this T cell receptor (beta chain) was observed a few times. Antigen unknown. The study treated chemo-refractory metastatic non-small-cell lung cancer patients with focal radiation plus ipilimumab CTLA-4 blockade. The sample originates from a study of radiotherapy plus CTLA-4 blockade in lung cancer. Overall study context: Among enrolled patients, roughly 20% responded and about 30% achieved disease control.

TCRdb's copy holds only in-frame clones and misses some; the assay was immunoSEQ multiplex PCR. Among just over 60,000 clones listed, approximately 80% were seen once. Findings of the study overall: How blood T cell clones changed early, along with interferon-beta, reportedly forecast response best. Expansion in blood of tumor-derived TCR clones was seen after radiotherapy plus ipilimumab.

Germline CDR1 reads SEHNR; CDR2 reads FQNEAQ (reference sequence). CDR3 size: 14 residues. The J segment lost 7 bases and the V segment lost 4 bases, leaving 4 bases of the junction unmatched. The chain joins TRBV7-9 to TRBJ2-2, with 9 bases matching TRBD2. The sequences come from peripheral blood, collected from a patient treated with radiotherapy plus ipilimumab. This sequence originates from a human donor with non-small cell lung cancer who had a complete response to radiotherapy plus ipilimumab. CDR3 region: CASSSGTSSGELFF. CDR3 nucleotide sequence: TGTGCCAGCAGCTCCGGGACTAGCAGCGGGGAGCTGTTTTTT.